Ten or more counts support the clone carrying this TCR beta chain. The data are from a study of T cells after yellow fever vaccination. V lost 2 bases to trimming and J lost 7 bases; unmatched junction nucleotides: 4. This CDR3 contains 14 residues. MiXCR was run by TCRdb on the 5' RACE reads, yielding one entry per CDR3 protein. Here the sample spans more than 350,000 distinct CDR3 sequences, approximately 10% being singletons. This receptor was identified in a man aged 18 to 29 who received the YFV17D yellow fever vaccine. The specimen comprised PBMCs, sampled on the day of the first yellow fever vaccination. This rearrangement joins TRBV12-3 or TRBV12-4 to TRBJ2-1, with 8 bases fitting TRBD2. The CDR3 DNA follows: TGTGCCAGCAGTTTACGGGGGGGCGGAAATGAGCAGTTCTTC. Translation: CASSLRGGGNEQFF.